These 6 T cell receptor beta chains were all obtained from the same sample, sequenced in a study of T cell responses to AZD1222 COVID-19 vaccine. Assay used: immunoSEQ multiplex PCR; TCRdb lists only in-frame clones, some missing. The sample includes 150,000 to 200,000 clones, around 90% seen only once; the top ten take less than 2.5%. This specimen consisted of peripheral blood, obtained on day 0 of AZD1222 vaccination. The receptor set was obtained from an adult in good health.

V gene TRBV5-1 combines with J gene TRBJ1-1, with D unclear. The CDR3 length is 13 residues. Per germline, CDR1 SGHRS and CDR2 YFSETQ. V lost 2 bases and J lost 1, with 6 bases in between. CDR3 sequence (DNA): TGCGCCAGCAGCTTTAAACCGAACACTGAAGCTTTCTTT. Its protein is CASSFKPNTEAFF.

The rearrangement uses TRBV3-1 (or the pseudogene TRBV3-2) and TRBJ2-6, with D possibly being TRBD1 or TRBD2 (5 bases each). Trimming stripped 4 bases from V and 4 bases from J, with 14 bases between. The CDR3 loop spans 16 amino acids. Germline values: CDR1 LGHDT, CDR2 YNNKEL (reference sequence). The CDR3 nucleotides read TGTGCCAGCAGCCCACATAGGGGACGGGGGGCCAACGTCCTGACTTTC. This codes for CASSPHRGRGANVLTF.

The chain carries TRBV10-1 and TRBJ2-7; a weak D match, TRBD1 (7 bases). This CDR3 is 12 amino acids long. The V gene lost 4 bases and the J gene lost 6 bases, with 10 bases spanning the gap. The germline V gene encodes CDR1 WNHNN and CDR2 SYGVQD (reference sequence). In nucleotides, the CDR3 is TGCGCCAGCAGTGCAGGGGGGCGCGAGCAGTACTTC. Its protein product is CASSAGGREQYF.

The chain employs TRBV7-8 and TRBJ2-7; D is ambiguous. The germline V gene encodes CDR1 SGHVS and CDR2 FQNEAQ. V was clipped by 3 bases and J by 5 bases, with 8 bases between them. The CDR3 sequence is 12 residues long. The CDR3 loop is CASSFSSHEQYF. In DNA, the CDR3 is TGTGCCAGCAGCTTCTCTAGTCACGAGCAGTACTTC.

The chain employs TRBV5-4 and TRBJ2-6, with a tentative D call TRBD1 (5 bases). The CDR3 runs 18 residues. Trimming stripped 0 bases from V and 0 bases from J, with 13 bases between. Germline V gives CDR1 SGHNT, CDR2 YYREEE (reference sequence). The CDR3 is CASSLEGRVSSGANVLTF. In DNA form, the CDR3 reads TGTGCCAGCAGCTTGGAAGGCAGGGTCTCCTCTGGGGCCAACGTCCTGACTTTC.

The V call is TRBV28, the J call TRBJ2-1, with 9 bases lining up with TRBD1. The germline V gene has CDR1 MDHEN and CDR2 SYDVKM. The V and J ends lost 4 bases and 4 bases, in that order; junction bases with no gene match: 8. This CDR3 has 16 amino acids. CDR3 protein: CASSYGTGITYNEQFF. As DNA, the CDR3 is TGTGCCAGCAGTTACGGGACAGGGATCACTTACAATGAGCAGTTCTTC.